The 30 T cell receptor beta chains below all came from one sample that was sequenced in a study of T-cell memory formation after mild COVID-19. Each CDR3 protein is one row after TCRdb ran MiXCR on the 5' RACE reads. The repertoire holds 85,000 to 120,000 distinct CDR3 sequences, with about 15% as singletons. The sample was PBMCs or a T cell subset sorted from them (not recorded which). These receptors all stem from an adult woman who had mild COVID-19 (a few samples of this study predate the infection). Cell type and time point are not known.

This chain connects TRBV29-1 to TRBJ2-1; 8 bases are shared with TRBD1. This CDR3 comprises 13 residues. Trimming took 4 bases from V and 3 from J; bases not matched to a gene: 2. Per the germline V gene, CDR1 is SQVTM and CDR2 is ANQGSEA. The CDR3 DNA reads TGCAGCGTTGCGACAGGGGACTACAATGAGCAGTTCTTC. It codes for CSVATGDYNEQFF.

A word on this clonotype: Just one base apart from a much larger clone, this may be a read error. The chain links TRBV7-9 to TRBJ2-7; no clear D. From germline, CDR1 is SEHNR and CDR2 FQNEAQ (reference sequence). The length of the CDR3 is 13 residues. V gave up 11 bases and J gave up 4 bases, with 18 bases separating them. The CDR3 loop is CAGTEESQYEQYF. In DNA, the CDR3 is TGTGCCGGCACCGAAGAGAGCCAATACGAGCAGTACTTC.

This clonotype was seen a few times. V gene TRBV12-3 or TRBV12-4 combines with J gene TRBJ2-7; D might be TRBD1 (5 bases). V was cut by 6 bases and J by 2 bases, with 17 bases left in between. The CDR3 runs to 15 residues. CDR3 sequence reads: CASSLGLWQPYEQYF. The CDR3 nucleotides are TGTGCCAGCAGCCTGGGGCTTTGGCAGCCCTACGAGCAGTACTTC.

V gene TRBV29-1 combines with J gene TRBJ2-1, with 7 bases matching TRBD1. This CDR3 comprises 14 residues. Germline V gene lookup returns CDR1 SQVTM and CDR2 ANQGSEA. V lost 6 bases, J lost 4 bases, and 9 bases stayed unmatched. The CDR3: CSVDPGTEYNEQFF. CDR3 bases: TGCAGCGTGGACCCCGGGACAGAGTACAATGAGCAGTTCTTC.

The chain carries TRBV19 and TRBJ2-1, with 9 bases identical to TRBD1. The CDR3 consists of 17 residues. Looked up from germline, CDR1 is LNHDA and CDR2 is SQIVND (reference sequence). With V trimmed by 0 bases and J by 2 bases, 5 bases remained unmatched. For the CDR3, the DNA is TGTGCCAGTAGTATAGATCCAGGGACAGGGCCCTACAATGAGCAGTTCTTC. Translation: CASSIDPGTGPYNEQFF.

V and J are TRBV13 and TRBJ2-7; 7 bases are a match to TRBD1. The CDR3 totals 14 residues. The germline V gene encodes CDR1 PRHDT and CDR2 FYEKMQ (reference sequence). The V and J ends lost 5 bases and 4 bases, in that order; junction bases with no gene match: 8. The CDR3 sequence: CASSLRGSPYEQYF. In DNA, the CDR3 is TGTGCCAGCAGCCTCAGGGGGTCCCCGTACGAGCAGTACTTC.

This clonotype was seen a handful of times. V and J are TRBV12-3 or TRBV12-4 and TRBJ1-5, with a possible D match to TRBD1 (5 bases). V lost 6 bases to trimming and J lost 3 bases, with 18 bases between them. The CDR3 sequence is 16 residues long. The CDR3, as DNA: TGTGCCAGCAGATTCGGGTCGGGGGGGAACAATCAGCCCCAGCATTTT. As protein: CASRFGSGGNNQPQHF.

In its sample, this clonotype was seen a few times. The chain combines TRBV12-3 or TRBV12-4 with TRBJ2-1; 12 bases are a match to TRBD2. The J segment lost 1 base and the V segment lost 2 bases, leaving 6 bases of the junction unmatched. The CDR3 is made up of 18 amino acids. The CDR3 nucleotides read TGTGCCAGCAGTTTACGACTAGCGGGGGCCCTATCCTACAATGAGCAGTTCTTC. Translation: CASSLRLAGALSYNEQFF.

This rearrangement joins TRBV7-8 to TRBJ2-3, with D perhaps matching TRBD2 (6 bases). There are 14 residues in the CDR3. CDR1 and CDR2 from the germline V gene are SGHVS and FQNEAQ. Deletions cut 0 bases from V and 5 bases from J, with 9 bases between. The CDR3 DNA is TGTGCCAGCAGCTTAGCGGGAGGAGTAGATACGCAGTATTTT. This translates into CASSLAGGVDTQYF.

The chain combines TRBV19 with TRBJ1-1, with D possibly being TRBD1 (6 bases). This CDR3 spans 15 amino acids. The V gene's germline CDR1 is LNHDA and CDR2 SQIVND (reference sequence). V lost 6 bases, J lost 3 bases, and 17 bases lay in between. The CDR3 coding sequence is TGTGCCAGTAGATCGCCTTGGGGGGCGGACACTGAAGCTTTCTTT. The encoded protein is CASRSPWGADTEAFF.

In regard to this clonotype: The junction departs from the called germline gene at one end, perhaps through a read error. This chain connects TRBV11-3 to TRBJ2-4, with a possible D match to TRBD1 (5 bases). The germline V gene has CDR1 SGHNT and CDR2 YENEEA. The CDR3 is 15 amino acids. The CDR3 is CASSPTDSAINIQYF. The CDR3 bases are TGTGCCAGCAGCCCCACTGACAGTGCCATAAACATTCAGTACTTC.

This sequence joins TRBV24-1 and TRBJ1-2, with 11 bases aligning to TRBD1. CDR1 and CDR2 (germline): KGHDR, SFDVKD. This CDR3 has 15 residues. V dropped 3 bases and J dropped 6; count of bases not matched to a gene: 5. The CDR3 DNA is TGTGCCACCAGTGATGGGGGACAGGGGGGTAATGGCTACACCTTC. This codes for CATSDGGQGGNGYTF.

The V gene is TRBV9, the J gene TRBJ2-7; the D is unclear. CDR1 and CDR2 (germline): SGDLS, YYNGEE. Trimming stripped 0 bases from V and 6 bases from J, with 13 bases between. The CDR3 sequence is 14 residues long. DNA of the CDR3: TGTGCCAGCAGCGTAGACGCCACCCTCGGCGAGCAGTACTTC. Protein sequence: CASSVDATLGEQYF.

This clonotype was seen more than once but under ten times. The chain couples TRBV4-1 to TRBJ2-1; tentatively, D is TRBD2 (6 bases). The CDR3 totals 18 residues. With 4 bases removed from V and 6 bases from J, the gap between germline ends came to 25 bases. The germline CDR1 and CDR2 sequences are MGHRA and YSYEKL. CDR3: CASSPHRDSDGYPNEQFF. The CDR3 bases are TGCGCCAGCAGCCCTCACCGGGACTCCGACGGGTATCCCAATGAGCAGTTCTTC.

The chain couples TRBV11-2 to TRBJ2-3, with 9 positions matching TRBD2. J lost 3 bases, V lost 4 bases, and 8 bases had no gene match. This CDR3 has 16 residues. The germline CDR1 and CDR2 sequences are SGHAT and FQNNGV. The CDR3 sequence: CASSSEAGLATDTQYF. Here the CDR3 DNA reads TGTGCCAGCAGCTCCGAGGCGGGACTAGCAACAGATACGCAGTATTTT.

Sample share makes this clonotype medium-sized (0.01 to 0.1%). The chain is built from TRBV15 and TRBJ2-7; possibly TRBD2 for D (5 bases). Germline CDR1 reads LNHNV; CDR2 reads YYDKDF (reference sequence). Trimming took off 0 bases at V and 3 bases at J, with 9 bases between the two ends. The CDR3 contains 14 residues. The CDR3 protein is CATSRDRGSYEQYF. As DNA, the CDR3 is TGTGCCACCAGCAGAGACCGGGGTAGCTACGAGCAGTACTTC. Together with reference TRBV15 and TRBJ2-7, the CDR3 gives the full variable domain: DAMVIQNPRYQVTQFGKPVTLSCSQTLNHNVMYWYQQKSSQAPKLLFHYYDKDFNNEADTPDNFQSRRPNTSFCFLDIRSPGLGDTAMYLCATSRDRGSYEQYFGPGTRLTVT.

This clonotype has a handful of counts. This rearrangement joins TRBV7-9 to TRBJ2-2; no firm D call. Looked up from germline, CDR1 is SEHNR and CDR2 is FQNEAQ (reference sequence). V was clipped by 2 bases and J by 4 bases, with 2 bases between them. The CDR3 covers 12 residues. CDR3 region: CASSLSTGELFF. As DNA, the CDR3 is TGTGCCAGCAGCTTATCCACCGGGGAGCTGTTTTTT.

V usage is TRBV6-6 and J usage is TRBJ1-2; D may be TRBD1 (6 bases). Germline values: CDR1 MNHNY, CDR2 SVGAGI (reference sequence). CDR3 size: 15 residues. V was cut by 2 bases and J by 2 bases, with 12 bases left in between. CDR3 nucleotides: TGTGCCAGCAGTTACCCTGGACAGCGCAACTATGGCTACACCTTC. This translates into CASSYPGQRNYGYTF.

CDR3 amino acids: CASSGQVRGGTEAFF. CDR3 nucleotide sequence: TGTGCCAGCAGCGGGCAGGTCCGGGGGGGCACTGAAGCTTTCTTT. The V gene is TRBV7-9, the J gene TRBJ1-1; a weak D match, TRBD1 (5 bases). CDR1 SEHNR and CDR2 FQNEAQ come from the germline V gene (reference sequence). This CDR3 is 15 amino acids long. Trimming shortened V by 5 bases and J by 4 bases, and 17 bases separated the two germline ends.

The chain uses TRBV11-2 and TRBJ2-3, with 11 nucleotides matching TRBD2. CDR1 and CDR2 (germline): SGHAT, FQNNGV. CDR3 size: 15 residues. Trimming removed 0 bases from V and 5 bases from J; junction bases left unmatched: 1. CDR3 nucleotide sequence: TGTGCCAGCAGCTTAGATACTAGCGGGGGAGATACGCAGTATTTT. Encoded protein: CASSLDTSGGDTQYF.

The chain uses TRBV20-1 and TRBJ2-5; D is unclear. The CDR3 has 12 residues. V lost 6 bases and J lost 5, with 13 bases in between. Germline V lookup: CDR1 DFQATT, CDR2 SNEGSKA (reference sequence). The CDR3 DNA is TGCAGTGCCCTTTCGCATCGGGAGACCCAGTACTTC. Amino acid sequence: CSALSHRETQYF.

This clonotype was detected a few times. The rearrangement links TRBV5-1 to TRBJ1-6, with D hard to call. Germline assignment: CDR1 SGHRS and CDR2 YFSETQ. The CDR3 covers 15 residues. V lost 3 bases and J 6 bases, leaving 13 bases between the germline ends. The CDR3 spells CASSSGISLNSPLHF. In DNA form, the CDR3 reads TGCGCCAGCAGCTCAGGAATTAGCCTTAATTCACCCCTCCACTTT.

This clonotype was detected a few times. This sequence joins TRBV5-1 and TRBJ1-1; D is ambiguous. Germline CDR1 is SGHRS and CDR2 is YFSETQ. The CDR3 totals 16 residues. Trimming stripped 3 bases from V and 0 bases from J, with 15 bases between. The CDR3 DNA reads TGCGCCAGCAGCTGGCCCGAGGCCGGTATGAACACTGAAGCTTTCTTT. Its protein product is CASSWPEAGMNTEAFF.

This chain links TRBV12-3 or TRBV12-4 with TRBJ2-7; weak D call: TRBD2 (5 bases). Trimming cost V 6 bases and J 1 base, with 7 bases left between them. The CDR3 runs to 12 residues. The CDR3 loop reads CASRLGSYEQYF. The DNA for the CDR3 is TGTGCCAGCAGACTAGGGTCCTACGAGCAGTACTTC.

This clonotype was counted only a few times. This rearrangement joins TRBV12-3 or TRBV12-4 to TRBJ2-7, with D possibly TRBD1 on 5 matching bases. The V end lost 4 bases, the J end lost 4 bases, and 14 bases lay between the germline ends. The CDR3 consists of 14 residues. CDR3 protein: CASSSGSWRYEQYF. The CDR3 DNA reads TGTGCCAGCAGTTCAGGGTCATGGCGGTACGAGCAGTACTTC.

The V call is TRBV29-1, the J call TRBJ2-3, with D tentatively TRBD2 (9 bases). CDR1 is SQVTM, CDR2 ANQGSEA, per germline. Trimming removed 0 bases from V and 5 bases from J, with 15 bases in between. This CDR3 has 15 amino acids. The CDR3 spells CSVEEREGQEDTQYF. DNA of the CDR3: TGCAGCGTTGAAGAGCGGGAGGGACAGGAAGATACGCAGTATTTT.

This clonotype was detected only a few times. The CDR3 DNA is TGCAGTGCCCCCATTCCCTACTCTGGGGCCAACGTCCTGACTTTC. This sequence encodes CSAPIPYSGANVLTF. The chain is built from TRBV20-1 and TRBJ2-6; D unresolved. Germline-derived CDR1 and CDR2 are DFQATT and SNEGSKA (reference sequence). Trimming removed 6 bases at V and 0 bases at J, with 12 bases between. This CDR3 has 15 amino acids.

The chain has TRBV20-1 and TRBJ1-4; tentatively, D is TRBD1 (5 bases). This CDR3 has 13 residues. Trimming removed 1 base from V and 5 bases from J, with 8 bases in between. CDR1 and CDR2 (germline): DFQATT, SNEGSKA (reference sequence). The CDR3 nucleotides are TGCAGTGCTAGAGGGAGGGGAAATGAAAAACTGTTTTTT. Encoded protein: CSARGRGNEKLFF.

This clonotype was found a few times. The chain is built from TRBV4-2 and TRBJ2-2; TRBD2 might be the D (6 bases). The CDR3 runs 16 residues. Trimming took 0 bases from V and 5 from J, leaving 13 bases between them. In germline, CDR1 is LGHNA, CDR2 YNFKEQ. The CDR3 reads CASSQEEGLGTGELFF. The CDR3, as DNA: TGTGCCAGCAGCCAAGAGGAGGGGCTAGGAACCGGGGAGCTGTTTTTT.

The chain employs TRBV9 and TRBJ2-3; no firm D call. CDR3 size: 16 residues. Trimming left V 0 bases short and J 0 bases short, with 11 bases between. Germline-derived CDR1 and CDR2 are SGDLS and YYNGEE. CDR3 coding DNA: TGTGCCAGCAGCGTAGGGTACAGACCTAGCACAGATACGCAGTATTTT. The encoded protein is CASSVGYRPSTDTQYF.